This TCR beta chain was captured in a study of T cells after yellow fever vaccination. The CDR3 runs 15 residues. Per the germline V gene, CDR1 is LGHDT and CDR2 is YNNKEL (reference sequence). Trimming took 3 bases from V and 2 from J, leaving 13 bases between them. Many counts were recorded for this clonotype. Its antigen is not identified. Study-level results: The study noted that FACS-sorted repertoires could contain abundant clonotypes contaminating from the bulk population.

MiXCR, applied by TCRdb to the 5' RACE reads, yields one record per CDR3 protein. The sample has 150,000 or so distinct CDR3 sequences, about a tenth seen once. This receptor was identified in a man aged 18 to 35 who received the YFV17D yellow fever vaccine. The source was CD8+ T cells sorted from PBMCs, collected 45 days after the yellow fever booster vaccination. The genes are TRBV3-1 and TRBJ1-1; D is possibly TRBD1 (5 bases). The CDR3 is CASSHIWGTNTEAFF. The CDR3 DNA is TGTGCCAGCAGCCACATTTGGGGCACCAACACTGAAGCTTTCTTT.